Listed here is a single TCR beta chain. Antigen unknown. This sample was taken from a study of T cell repertoires in cytomegalovirus infection. Across the study: Public TCR beta signatures indicated both CMV infection and matching HLA type.

With 5 bases clipped from V and 1 base from J, the junction kept 6 bases outside the gene matches. This CDR3 has 16 residues. The germline gives CDR1 MNHNS, CDR2 SASEGT. One entry per CDR3 protein results from TCRdb running MiXCR on the reads. The data hold about a million distinct CDR3 sequences, with around 31% observed a single time. The chain links TRBV6-1 to TRBJ1-1; TRBD1 agrees at 11 bases. The receptor was derived from a human donor in good health (CMV status not recorded). Some clones in this sample may be carry-over from other donors' samples. The sequences come from cultured CD8+ T cells from PBMCs, collected from culture after CMV antigen stimulation. The CDR3 DNA reads as TGTGCCAGCAGTCCCTCGGACAGGGGGCCGAACACTGAAGCTTTCTTT. Its translation is CASSPSDRGPNTEAFF.